This paragraph covers one TCR beta chain sequence. The antigen is not known. Its ends do not fully match the called genes, so a read error is possible. This sample is drawn from a study of T cell repertoires in cytomegalovirus infection. On the study more broadly: An indication of both CMV infection and matching HLA type came from public TCR beta signatures. Broader study findings: Summed frequency of shared TCR beta families picked out CMV carriers who also had the relevant HLA.

In TCRdb, the reads were re-called with MiXCR into one record per CDR3 protein. The sample lists 500,000 or so distinct CDR3 sequences, 16% seen once, with under 30% in the top ten. The CDR3 totals 16 residues. Germline V gene lookup returns CDR1 MGHRA and CDR2 YSYEKL. This rearrangement joins TRBV4-1 to TRBJ2-3; D might be TRBD1 (6 bases). The sequencing input was CD8+ T cells from PBMCs. This sequence was found in a human donor in good health (CMV status not recorded). Some clones in this sample may be carry-over from other donors' samples. CDR3 nucleotides: TGTGCCAGCAGCTCCCTCGCGTGGGGGCGCGCGGATAAGCAGTATTTT. Translated: CASSSLAWGRADKQYF.